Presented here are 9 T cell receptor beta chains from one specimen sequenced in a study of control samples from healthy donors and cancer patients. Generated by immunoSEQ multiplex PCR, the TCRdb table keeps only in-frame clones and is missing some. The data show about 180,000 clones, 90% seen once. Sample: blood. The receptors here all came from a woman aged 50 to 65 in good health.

The DNA of the CDR3 is TGTGCCAGCAGGGCGGGGGAACGCACAGATACGCAGTATTTT. The encoded protein is CASRAGERTDTQYF. The rearrangement uses TRBV9 and TRBJ2-3; 7 bases are a match to TRBD2. The germline V gene encodes CDR1 SGDLS and CDR2 YYNGEE. Losses at the gene ends were 5 bases for V and 1 base for J; bases not matched to a gene: 4. The CDR3 has 14 amino acids.

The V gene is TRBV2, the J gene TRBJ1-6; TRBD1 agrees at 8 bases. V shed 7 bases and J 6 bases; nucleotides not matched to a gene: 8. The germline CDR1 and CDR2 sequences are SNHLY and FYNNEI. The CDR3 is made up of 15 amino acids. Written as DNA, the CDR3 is TGTGCCAGCAACGGACAGGGAGCTACTAATTCACCCCTCCACTTT. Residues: CASNGQGATNSPLHF.

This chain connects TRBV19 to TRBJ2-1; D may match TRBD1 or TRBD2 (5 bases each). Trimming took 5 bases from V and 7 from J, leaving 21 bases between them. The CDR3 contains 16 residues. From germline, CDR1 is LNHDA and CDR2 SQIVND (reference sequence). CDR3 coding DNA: TGTGCCAGTAGTGGAACCGGGACGACCATCTCGAATGAGCAGTTCTTC. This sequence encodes CASSGTGTTISNEQFF.

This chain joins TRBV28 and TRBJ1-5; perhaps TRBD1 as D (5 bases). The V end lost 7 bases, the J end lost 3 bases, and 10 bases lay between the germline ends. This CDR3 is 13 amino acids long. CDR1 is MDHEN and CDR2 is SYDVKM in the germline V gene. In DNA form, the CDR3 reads TGTGCCAGCATCGACAGCGCCAATCAGCCCCAGCATTTT. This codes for CASIDSANQPQHF.

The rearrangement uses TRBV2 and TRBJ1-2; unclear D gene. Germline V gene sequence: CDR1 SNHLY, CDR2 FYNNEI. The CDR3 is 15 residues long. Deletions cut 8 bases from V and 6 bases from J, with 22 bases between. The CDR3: CASPRGSPVIDGYTF. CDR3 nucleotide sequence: TGTGCCAGCCCCCGCGGGAGTCCCGTAATAGATGGCTACACCTTC.

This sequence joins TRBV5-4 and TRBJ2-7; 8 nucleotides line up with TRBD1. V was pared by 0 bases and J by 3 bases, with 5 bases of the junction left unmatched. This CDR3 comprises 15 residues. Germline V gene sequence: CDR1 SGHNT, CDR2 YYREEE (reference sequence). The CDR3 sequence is CASSLESGGGYEQYF. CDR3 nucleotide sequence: TGTGCCAGCAGCTTGGAATCAGGGGGCGGCTACGAGCAGTACTTC.

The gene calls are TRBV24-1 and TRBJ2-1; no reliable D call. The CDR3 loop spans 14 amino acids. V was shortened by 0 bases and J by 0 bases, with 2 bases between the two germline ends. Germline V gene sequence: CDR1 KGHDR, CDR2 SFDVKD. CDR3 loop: CATSDLNSYNEQFF. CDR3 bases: TGTGCCACCAGTGATTTGAACTCCTACAATGAGCAGTTCTTC.

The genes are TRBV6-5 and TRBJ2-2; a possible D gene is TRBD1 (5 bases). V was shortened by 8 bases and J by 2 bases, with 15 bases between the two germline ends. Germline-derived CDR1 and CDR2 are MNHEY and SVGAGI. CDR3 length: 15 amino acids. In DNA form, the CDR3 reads TGTGCCAGCCGGACGACAGCTACTAACACCGGGGAGCTGTTTTTT. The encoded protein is CASRTTATNTGELFF.

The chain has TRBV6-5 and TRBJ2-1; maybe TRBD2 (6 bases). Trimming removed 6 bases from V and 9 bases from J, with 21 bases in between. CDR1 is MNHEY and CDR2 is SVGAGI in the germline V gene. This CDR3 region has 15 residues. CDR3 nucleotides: TGTGCCAGCAGCCCAGGTGGGGGACTTCGGGGTGAGCAGTTCTTC. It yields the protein CASSPGGGLRGEQFF.